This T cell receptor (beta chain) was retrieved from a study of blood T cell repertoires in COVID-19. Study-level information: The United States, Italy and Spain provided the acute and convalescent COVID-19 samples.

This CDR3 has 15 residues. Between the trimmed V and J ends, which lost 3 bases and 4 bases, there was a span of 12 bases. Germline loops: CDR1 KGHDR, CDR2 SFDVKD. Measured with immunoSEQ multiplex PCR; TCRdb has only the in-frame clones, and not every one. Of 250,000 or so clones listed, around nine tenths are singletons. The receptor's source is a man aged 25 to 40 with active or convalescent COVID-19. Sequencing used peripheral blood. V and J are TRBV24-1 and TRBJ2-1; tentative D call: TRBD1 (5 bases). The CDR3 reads CATSDPGDRYNEQFF. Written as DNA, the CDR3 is TGTGCCACCAGTGATCCTGGAGACAGATACAATGAGCAGTTCTTC.